Presented here are 17 T cell receptor beta chains from one specimen sequenced in a study of STAT5B mutations in CD4+ large granular lymphocyte leukemia. Assay used: immunoSEQ multiplex PCR; TCRdb lists only in-frame clones, some missing. The data hold 30,000 to 40,000 clones, with about 91% observed a single time. The source material was CD4+ T cells from blood buffy coats. These receptor sequences come from a human donor in good health.

This rearrangement joins TRBV2 to TRBJ2-1; no clear D gene. V lost 3 bases, J lost 9 bases, and 6 bases lay in between. The germline CDR1 and CDR2 sequences are SNHLY and FYNNEI. CDR3 length: 11 residues. In DNA form, the CDR3 reads TGTGCCAGCAGTGATTTTCTTGAGCAGTTCTTC. The encoded protein is CASSDFLEQFF.

This clone was counted a few times. The chain links TRBV18 to TRBJ1-1; D uncertain. Between the trimmed V and J ends, which lost 3 bases and 11 bases, there was a span of 16 bases. The CDR3 has 13 residues. Germline lookup yields CDR1 KGHSH and CDR2 LQKENI. CDR3 amino acids: CASSPTTSFGAFF. CDR3 sequence (DNA): TGTGCCAGCTCACCTACAACCTCTTTCGGGGCTTTCTTT.

This chain uses TRBV2 with TRBJ1-4, with D maybe TRBD1 (6 bases). CDR1 is SNHLY and CDR2 is FYNNEI in the germline V gene. V lost 4 bases to trimming and J lost 3 bases, with 9 bases between them. CDR3 size: 14 residues. CDR3 DNA: TGTGCCAGCAGTGTAGGGGGATCTAATGAAAAACTGTTTTTT. Translation gives CASSVGGSNEKLFF.

This clone was seen more than once but under ten times. The CDR3 here is CATRQPPHGYTF. CDR3 sequence (DNA): TGTGCCACCCGACAGCCCCCTCATGGCTACACCTTC. V usage is TRBV6-5 and J usage is TRBJ1-2; TRBD1 might be the D (5 bases). The V gene's germline CDR1 is MNHEY and CDR2 SVGAGI. With 10 bases removed from V and 6 bases from J, the gap between germline ends came to 15 bases. The CDR3 length is 12 residues.

A word on this clone: A read error may produce the germline difference seen at one junction end. The chain uses TRBV5-1 and TRBJ2-1; either TRBD1 or TRBD2 may fit D (6 bases each). Germline V gives CDR1 SGHRS, CDR2 YFSETQ. The CDR3 is 13 amino acids. This chain's CDR3 is CASSLEWGASSVF. The CDR3, as DNA: TGCGCCAGCAGCTTAGAATGGGGGGCGTCTAGCGTCTTC.

The rearrangement joins TRBV10-2 to TRBJ1-2; D perhaps matches TRBD1 (6 bases). V was shortened by 3 bases and J by 4 bases, with 18 bases between the two germline ends. In germline, CDR1 is WSHSY, CDR2 SAAADI. CDR3 length: 16 residues. CDR3 in amino acids: CASSEGQGRGFYGYTF. As DNA, the CDR3 is TGCGCCAGCAGTGAAGGGCAGGGGAGGGGTTTCTATGGCTACACCTTC.

The J gene is TRBJ2-5, the V gene TRBV30; no reliable D call. There are 10 residues in the CDR3. Germline V CDR1 and CDR2: GTSNPN, SVGIG (reference sequence). Trimming stripped 2 bases from V and 5 bases from J, with 3 bases between. The CDR3 DNA reads TGTGCCTGGAGTAGGGAGACCCAGTACTTC. Its translation is CAWSRETQYF.

CDR3: CASSPGLGGVMAQYF. As DNA, the CDR3 is TGTGCCAGCAGCCCGGGACTAGGGGGGGTAATGGCCCAGTACTTC. V is TRBV11-2 and J is TRBJ2-5; 8 nucleotides match TRBD2. CDR3 length: 15 residues. CDR1 is SGHAT, CDR2 FQNNGV, per germline. Trimming at V came to 5 bases and at J to 9 bases, leaving 14 bases not matched to a gene.

V is TRBV27 and J is TRBJ1-4, with D uncertain. V shed 6 bases and J shed 0 bases, with 8 bases lying between them. Germline V CDR1 and CDR2: MNHEY, SMNVEV (reference sequence). CDR3 length: 14 residues. As DNA, the CDR3 is TGTGCCAGCAGCAGAGTTGCAACTAATGAAAAACTGTTTTTT. It specifies CASSRVATNEKLFF.

This clone was found a few times. The chain uses TRBV4-1 and TRBJ2-7, with TRBD2 matching over 7 bases. Germline CDR1 reads MGHRA; CDR2 reads YSYEKL. The ends lost 4 bases at V and 0 bases at J; junction bases unmatched: 3. This CDR3 is built from 14 residues. CDR3 sequence reads: CASSRERDSYEQYF. The CDR3 DNA is TGCGCCAGCAGCCGAGAGCGGGACTCCTACGAGCAGTACTTC.

The chain has TRBV4-2 and TRBJ2-5; D is perhaps TRBD1 (5 bases). CDR1 and CDR2 from the germline V gene are LGHNA and YNFKEQ. CDR3 size: 13 residues. Trimming shortened V by 4 bases and J by 3 bases, and 9 bases separated the two germline ends. The CDR3 sequence: CASSPQGEETQYF. The CDR3 DNA reads TGTGCCAGCAGCCCCCAGGGCGAAGAGACCCAGTACTTC.

V and J are TRBV6-5 and TRBJ2-7, with TRBD2 identical over 8 bases. The ends lost 0 bases at V and 4 bases at J; junction bases unmatched: 5. This CDR3 has 15 residues. Germline loops: CDR1 MNHEY, CDR2 SVGAGI. CDR3 bases: TGTGCCAGCAGTTACTCGTCCAGCGGGGGATACGAGCAGTACTTC. Translation: CASSYSSSGGYEQYF.

The chain links TRBV12-5 to TRBJ1-2; tentative D call: TRBD1 (6 bases). This CDR3 spans 16 amino acids. CDR1 and CDR2 (germline): LGHNT, FRNRAP. Between the trimmed V and J ends, which lost 2 bases and 4 bases, there was a span of 17 bases. The CDR3, as DNA: TGTGCTAGTGGTTTGCCGCCCCTACTAGGGGGCTATGGCTACACCTTC. This gives the protein CASGLPPLLGGYGYTF.

This clone was observed once. The V call is TRBV29-1, the J call TRBJ2-1; D possibly corresponds to TRBD2 (6 bases). The CDR3 sequence is 11 residues long. Germline CDR1 reads SQVTM; CDR2 reads ANQGSEA. The V end was cut by 6 bases, the J end by 12 bases, with 15 bases between. CDR3 coding DNA: TGCAGCGTCGGTGGAGGGAAAGGGCAGTTCTTC. Protein sequence: CSVGGGKGQFF.

V gene TRBV6-5 combines with J gene TRBJ2-7, with D possibly TRBD2 on 5 matching bases. The CDR3 has 13 residues. Germline V gene sequence: CDR1 MNHEY, CDR2 SVGAGI. Trimming removed 6 bases at V and 0 bases at J, with 9 bases between. Here the CDR3 reads CASSRTHSYEQYF. The CDR3 DNA is TGTGCCAGCAGCCGGACTCACTCCTACGAGCAGTACTTC.

The chain employs TRBV30 and TRBJ1-6, with 7 bases that match TRBD1. CDR1 is GTSNPN, CDR2 SVGIG, per germline (reference sequence). With V trimmed by 4 bases and J by 3 bases, 9 bases remained unmatched. The CDR3 extends over 16 amino acids. The CDR3 nucleotides read TGTGCCTGGAATCATCCCGGGACAGTCTATAATTCACCCCTCCACTTT. Amino acids: CAWNHPGTVYNSPLHF.

This rearrangement joins TRBV10-3 to TRBJ1-5; D unresolved. The CDR3 runs to 13 residues. CDR1 is ENHRY and CDR2 is SYGVKD in the germline V gene. V was pared by 4 bases and J by 6 bases, with 10 bases between. The CDR3, as DNA: TGTGCCATCAGTGCTACCATGGGTCAGCCCCAGCATTTT. It specifies CAISATMGQPQHF.